Below are 8 T cell receptor beta chains sequenced from a single sample in a study of CXCR3-negative and CXCR3-positive naive CD8 T cells. Study-wide results and limits: CXCR3-positive naive cells had TRB CDR3s that were more hydrophobic than CXCR3-negative naive cells had.

These TCRs' antigens remain unknown. Preparation of TRB cDNA libraries relied on 5' RACE carrying UMI labels. TCRdb processed the 5' RACE reads again and assigns one entry to each CDR3 protein, with no DNA. In all, the sample yields 150,000 or so distinct CDR3 sequences. Sequencing was performed on naive CXCR3+ CD8+ T cells from blood. Subset indicated: CD45RO-CCR7+CD27+CD95- naive CD8+ T cells expressing CXCR3 (TNR3+). The receptors were sampled from a human donor in good health. Some clones in this sample may be carry-over from other donors' samples.

The chain carries TRBV29-1 and TRBJ1-2; no DNA is available, so the TRBD1 call from TCRdb remains unchecked. This CDR3 is 12 amino acids long. The germline V gene encodes CDR1 SQVTM and CDR2 ANQGSEA. This CDR3 is CSLTDPEGGYTF. The variable domain in full, with the rest retrieved from reference TRBV29-1 and TRBJ1-2, is SAVISQKPSRDICQRGTSLTIQCQVDSQVTMMFWYRQQPGQSLTLIATANQGSEATYESGFVIDKFPISRPNLTFSTLTVSNMSPEDSSIYLCSLTDPEGGYTFGSGTRLTVV.

The chain has TRBV29-1 and TRBJ2-7; lacking DNA, the TRBD1 call made by TCRdb goes unchecked. The CDR3 is 12 amino acids. The germline gives CDR1 SQVTM, CDR2 ANQGSEA. The chain's CDR3 is CSVEGQGARRYF.

V is TRBV12-3 or TRBV12-4 and J is TRBJ2-7; TCRdb gives TRBD1 as the D gene, but with no DNA this cannot be confirmed. The CDR3 extends over 13 amino acids. The CDR3 sequence is CASRVVRDREQYF.

The chain joins TRBV20-1 to TRBJ1-2; TCRdb outputs TRBD1, but without DNA this stays unchecked. Germline V lookup: CDR1 DFQATT, CDR2 SNEGSKA (reference sequence). This CDR3 has 15 amino acids. CDR3 amino acids: CSARYPAAGVYGYTF.

V is TRBV11-3 and J is TRBJ2-3; TCRdb selects TRBD1, and the lack of DNA leaves this call unchecked. The CDR3 covers 14 residues. The germline V gene encodes CDR1 SGHNT and CDR2 YENEEA. The CDR3 reads CASSSPSSTDTQYF.

The chain has TRBV12-3 or TRBV12-4 and TRBJ1-2. This CDR3 has 15 residues. The CDR3 sequence: CASSLSWTDNYGYTF.

The genes are TRBV7-6 and TRBJ2-1; the D call from TCRdb, TRBD2, cannot be confirmed without DNA. Germline CDR1 is SGHVS and CDR2 is FNYEAQ. This CDR3 is built from 14 residues. CDR3 region: CASSLAGRVNEQFF. Variable domain in full (rest from reference TRBV7-6 and TRBJ2-1): GAGVSQSPRYKVTKRGQDVALRCDPISGHVSLYWYRQALGQGPEFLTYFNYEAQQDKSGLPNDRFSAERPEGSISTLTIQRTEQRDSAMYRCASSLAGRVNEQFFGPGTRLTVL.

J is TRBJ2-7 and V is TRBV5-4. CDR1 is SGHNT, CDR2 YYREEE, per germline (reference sequence). CDR3 length: 13 amino acids. CDR3 amino acids: CASSLELADEQYF.